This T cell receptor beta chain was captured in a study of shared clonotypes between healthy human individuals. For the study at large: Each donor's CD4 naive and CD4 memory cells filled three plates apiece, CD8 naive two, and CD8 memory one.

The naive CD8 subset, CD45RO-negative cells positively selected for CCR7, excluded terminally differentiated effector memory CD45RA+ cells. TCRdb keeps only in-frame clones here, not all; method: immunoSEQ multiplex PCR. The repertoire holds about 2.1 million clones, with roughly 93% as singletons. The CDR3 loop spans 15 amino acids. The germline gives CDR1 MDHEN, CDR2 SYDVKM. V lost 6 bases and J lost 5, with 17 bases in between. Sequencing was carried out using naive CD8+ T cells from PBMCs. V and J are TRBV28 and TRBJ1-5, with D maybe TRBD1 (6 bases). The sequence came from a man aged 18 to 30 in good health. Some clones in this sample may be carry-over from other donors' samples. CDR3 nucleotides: TGTGCCAGCAGAGAGAAAAGGGGGGCGGATCAGCCCCAGCATTTT. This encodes CASREKRGADQPQHF.